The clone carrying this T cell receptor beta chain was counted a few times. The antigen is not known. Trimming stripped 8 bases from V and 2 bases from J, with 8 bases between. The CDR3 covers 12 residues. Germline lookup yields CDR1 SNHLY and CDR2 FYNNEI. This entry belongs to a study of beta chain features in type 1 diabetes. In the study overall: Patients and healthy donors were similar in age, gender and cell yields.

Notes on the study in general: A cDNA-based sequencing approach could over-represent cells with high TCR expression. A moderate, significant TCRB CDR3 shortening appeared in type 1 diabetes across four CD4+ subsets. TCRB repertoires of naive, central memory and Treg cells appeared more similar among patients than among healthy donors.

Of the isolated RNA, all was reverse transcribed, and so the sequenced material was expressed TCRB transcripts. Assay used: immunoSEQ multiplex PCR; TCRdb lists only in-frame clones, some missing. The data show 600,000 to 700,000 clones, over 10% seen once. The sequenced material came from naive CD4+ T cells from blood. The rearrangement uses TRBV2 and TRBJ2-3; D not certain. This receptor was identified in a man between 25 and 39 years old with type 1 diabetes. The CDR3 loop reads CASPSLTDTQYF. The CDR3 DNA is TGTGCCAGCCCCTCACTCACAGATACGCAGTATTTT.